These 14 T cell receptor beta chains came from one sample sequenced in a study of CD8 T cells in ankylosing spondylitis. TCRdb re-derived calls from the 5' RACE reads in MiXCR, one entry per CDR3 protein. This sample yields over 700,000 distinct CDR3 sequences, of which 15% to 20% are seen a single time; around a fifth belongs to the top ten. The study, taken as a whole, reports: Ankylosing spondylitis blood appeared to be characterized by a TCR beta motif of under ten highly homologous variants.

The antigens these receptors bind are not known. The specimen was blood, either unsorted or a sorted T cell fraction (not recorded which). The receptors originated from a male donor with ankylosing spondylitis.

This clonotype showed up just a few times. The CDR3 here is CASSGTRGLVSNEQFF. As DNA, the CDR3 is TGTGCCAGCAGCGGCACCCGAGGGTTGGTTAGCAATGAGCAGTTCTTC. This rearrangement joins TRBV5-6 to TRBJ2-1, with D possibly being TRBD2 (5 bases). CDR1 is SGHDT, CDR2 YYEEEE, per germline. The CDR3 is made up of 16 amino acids. V was trimmed by 4 bases and J by 6 bases, leaving 20 bases between them. Full variable domain (outside the CDR3, taken from reference TRBV5-6 and TRBJ2-1): DAGVTQSPTHLIKTRGQQVTLRCSPKSGHDTVSWYQQALGQGPQFIFQYYEEEERQRGNFPDRFSGHQFPNYSSELNVNALLLGDSALYLCASSGTRGLVSNEQFFGPGTRLTVL.

The CDR3 loop is CASSSLRDRHPDTQYF. The CDR3 DNA reads TGTGCCAGCAGCTCCCTCCGGGACAGGCATCCAGATACGCAGTATTTT. This sequence joins TRBV11-2 and TRBJ2-3, with 8 positions matching TRBD1. CDR3 length: 16 amino acids. The germline V gene encodes CDR1 SGHAT and CDR2 FQNNGV. The junction had 10 bases not matched to a gene; V was cut back by 4 bases and J by 4 bases. Full variable domain (missing parts from reference TRBV11-2 and TRBJ2-3): EAGVAQSPRYKIIEKRQSVAFWCNPISGHATLYWYQQILGQGPKLLIQFQNNGVVDDSQLPKDRFSAERLKGVDSTLKIQPAKLEDSAVYLCASSSLRDRHPDTQYFGPGTRLTVL.

This clonotype has only a few counts. The chain joins TRBV2 to TRBJ2-3; 11 bases line up with TRBD1. Germline V gives CDR1 SNHLY, CDR2 FYNNEI. J lost 4 bases, V lost 5 bases, and 5 bases had no gene match. The CDR3 has 15 residues. CDR3 sequence (DNA): TGTGCCAGCAGTCCCCGGGACAGGGGGTCAGATACGCAGTATTTT. Amino acids: CASSPRDRGSDTQYF.

The chain employs TRBV24-1 and TRBJ2-3; D is undetermined. Trimming removed 5 bases at V and 2 bases at J, with 16 bases between. Germline V lookup: CDR1 KGHDR, CDR2 SFDVKD. There are 16 residues in the CDR3. The CDR3 DNA sequence: TGTGCCACCAGTGGCCTGGGCGGATACGACACAGATACGCAGTATTTT. It encodes CATSGLGGYDTDTQYF.

Only a few counts were recorded for this clonotype. The V gene is TRBV6-5, the J gene TRBJ1-5; the D is unclear. This CDR3 contains 14 residues. Germline V gives CDR1 MNHEY, CDR2 SVGAGI. V was trimmed by 2 bases and J by 6 bases, leaving 11 bases between them. The CDR3 sequence is CASSYNIGSQPQHF. CDR3 bases: TGTGCCAGCAGTTACAACATCGGGTCTCAGCCCCAGCATTTT.

This clonotype occurred many times. The rearrangement links TRBV10-3 to TRBJ2-3, with 9 bases fitting TRBD2. CDR1 is ENHRY and CDR2 is SYGVKD in the germline V gene. With V trimmed by 0 bases and J by 4 bases, 8 bases remained unmatched. The CDR3 runs to 17 residues. In nucleotides, the CDR3 is TGTGCCATCAGTGAGTCTGTTCTGCGGGAGGGCCCAGATACGCAGTATTTT. This encodes CAISESVLREGPDTQYF.

V usage is TRBV18 and J usage is TRBJ1-1; tentative D call: TRBD1 (6 bases). CDR3 size: 15 residues. Germline assignment: CDR1 KGHSH and CDR2 LQKENI. The V end was cut by 4 bases, the J end by 1 base, with 13 bases between. CDR3 protein: CASSQGGDTNTEAFF. Here the CDR3 DNA reads TGTGCCAGCTCACAGGGTGGGGACACGAACACTGAAGCTTTCTTT. The full variable domain, in which reference TRBV18 and TRBJ1-1 provide the parts outside the CDR3, is NAGVMQNPRHLVRRRGQEARLRCSPMKGHSHVYWYRQLPEEGLKFMVYLQKENIIDESGMPKERFSAEFPKEGPSILRIQQVVRGDSAAYFCASSQGGDTNTEAFFGQGTRLTVV.

This clonotype occurred a few times. CDR3 amino acids: CASGRVWGDTSHEQFF. Here the CDR3 DNA reads TGTGCCAGCGGCCGGGTTTGGGGGGACACCTCCCATGAGCAGTTCTTC. The rearrangement links TRBV27 to TRBJ2-1; D might be TRBD1 or TRBD2, each matching 6 bases. With 8 bases removed from V and 8 bases from J, the gap between germline ends came to 25 bases. Germline CDR1 and CDR2: MNHEY and SMNVEV (reference sequence). The CDR3 is made up of 16 amino acids.

This clonotype was observed a few times. The chain has TRBV20-1 and TRBJ2-2; tentatively, D is TRBD1 (5 bases). The V end was cut by 2 bases, the J end by 6 bases, with 10 bases between. The CDR3 is made up of 13 amino acids. CDR1 is DFQATT, CDR2 SNEGSKA, per germline (reference sequence). CDR3 sequence: CSARSRVAGELFF. As DNA, the CDR3 is TGCAGTGCTAGAAGCAGGGTCGCCGGGGAGCTGTTTTTT.

The genes are TRBV10-3 and TRBJ2-2; tentatively, D is TRBD1 (6 bases). Germline V lookup: CDR1 ENHRY, CDR2 SYGVKD. CDR3 length equals 13 residues. V gave up 6 bases and J gave up 4 bases, with 9 bases separating them. CDR3 sequence reads: CAIRQGGTGELFF. In DNA, the CDR3 is TGTGCCATCAGACAGGGTGGCACCGGGGAGCTGTTTTTT.

V is TRBV20-1 and J is TRBJ1-5; D is perhaps TRBD1 (6 bases). The CDR3 length is 15 residues. V was shortened by 6 bases and J by 0 bases, with 15 bases between the two germline ends. Germline V gene data show CDR1 as DFQATT and CDR2 as SNEGSKA (reference sequence). The CDR3 protein is CSAGGPETSNQPQHF. Written as DNA, the CDR3 is TGCAGTGCGGGGGGGCCAGAGACTAGCAATCAGCCCCAGCATTTT.

A few counts support this clonotype. The rearrangement uses TRBV7-9 and TRBJ1-5, with D perhaps TRBD1 (5 bases). Germline loops: CDR1 SEHNR, CDR2 FQNEAQ (reference sequence). CDR3 length equals 15 residues. V lost 4 bases, J lost 9 bases, and 19 bases lay in between. DNA for the CDR3: TGTGCCAGCAGCTCGAACGACCTGGCCCAGGGGCCCCAGCATTTT. Translated, it gives CASSSNDLAQGPQHF.

The rearrangement uses TRBV20-1 and TRBJ2-1, with 10 bases that match TRBD2. Germline V CDR1 and CDR2: DFQATT, SNEGSKA (reference sequence). Trimming removed 6 bases from V and 5 bases from J; junction bases left unmatched: 7. The CDR3 is 14 residues long. CDR3 sequence (DNA): TGCAGTGCCATCAAAACTAGCGGGGACAATGAGCAGTTCTTC. Translation gives CSAIKTSGDNEQFF.

This clonotype appeared a single time. This chain joins TRBV2 and TRBJ2-5; D unclear. With 4 bases removed from V and 4 bases from J, the gap between germline ends came to 10 bases. CDR3 length: 13 amino acids. Looked up from germline, CDR1 is SNHLY and CDR2 is FYNNEI. The CDR3 DNA reads TGTGCCAGCAGTGGCAATCTGGGAGAGACCCAGTACTTC. Translated: CASSGNLGETQYF.